This T cell receptor (beta chain) stems from a study of cytomegalovirus exposure and HLA in healthy donors. General study results and limits: Indistinguishable V segments, including TRBV6-2 and TRBV6-3, were excluded. Among TCR beta chains of equal frequency, HLA-associated ones were more clonally expanded in a later analysis.

This CDR3 comprises 17 residues. V shed 3 bases, J shed 0 bases, and the junction held 9 bases outside the gene matches. Germline CDR1 SGDLS, CDR2 YYNGEE. Nominally healthy donors provided the samples, though records likely missed some immune exposures. Use of 60 Vbeta and 13 Jbeta primers characterized the PCR. Profiling relied on immunoSEQ multiplex PCR, and the TCRdb table lists in-frame clones only, not all of them. The sample yields 150,000 to 170,000 clones, more than 75% seen once. Turning to this clone: Its antigen is currently unknown.

The source material was PBMCs. The sequence came from a man younger than 45 in good health and CMV-seropositive. The rearrangement joins TRBV9 to TRBJ2-7; 10 bases match TRBD2. CDR3 in DNA: TGTGCCAGCAGCGGGGGAGGGACTAGCGCCAACTCCTACGAGCAGTACTTC. It translates to CASSGGGTSANSYEQYF.